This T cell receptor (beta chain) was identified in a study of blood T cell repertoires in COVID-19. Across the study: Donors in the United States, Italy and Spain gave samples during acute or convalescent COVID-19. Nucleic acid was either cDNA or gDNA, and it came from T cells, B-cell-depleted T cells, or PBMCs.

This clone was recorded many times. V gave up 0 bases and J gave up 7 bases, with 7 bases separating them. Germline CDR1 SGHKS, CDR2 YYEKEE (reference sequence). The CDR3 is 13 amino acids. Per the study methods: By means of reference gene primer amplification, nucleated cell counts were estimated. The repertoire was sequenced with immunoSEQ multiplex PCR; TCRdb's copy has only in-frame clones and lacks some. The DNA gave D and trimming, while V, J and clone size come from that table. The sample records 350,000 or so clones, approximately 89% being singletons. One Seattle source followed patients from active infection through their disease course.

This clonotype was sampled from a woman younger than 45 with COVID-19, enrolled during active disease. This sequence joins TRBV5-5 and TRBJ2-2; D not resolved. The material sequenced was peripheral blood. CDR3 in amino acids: CASSLGLNGELFF. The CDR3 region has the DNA TGTGCCAGCAGCTTGGGACTCAACGGGGAGCTGTTTTTT. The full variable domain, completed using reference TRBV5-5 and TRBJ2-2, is DAGVTQSPTHLIKTRGQQVTLRCSPISGHKSVSWYQQVLGQGPQFIFQYYEKEERGRGNFPDRFSARQFPNYSSELNVNALLLGDSALYLCASSLGLNGELFFGEGSRLTVL.